A selection of T cell receptor beta chains follows, all from one sample in a study of cytomegalovirus exposure and HLA in healthy donors. Sequencing used immunoSEQ multiplex PCR; TCRdb keeps in-frame clones, though not all of them. The table has approximately 170,000 clones, around four fifths seen once. Material: PBMCs. All receptors come from a man between 25 and 39 years old in good health and CMV-seropositive. Each CDR3 is given with its conserved first and last residue. The D gene is left open where the match is weak. Clone sizes are given selectively: once, few, many, or a class where the clone is expanded.

V	J	size	D	CDR3	DNA
TRBV4-1	TRBJ1-5	-	-	CASSQGPGGNQPQHF	TGCGCCAGCAGCCAAGGGCCGGGGGGAAATCAGCCCCAGCATTTT
TRBV10-1	TRBJ2-7	few	-	CASSPGTPYEQYF	TGCGCCAGCAGCCCCGGGACACCCTACGAGCAGTACTTC
TRBV18	TRBJ2-7	-	-	CASSQNYEQYF	TGTGCCAGCTCTCAGAACTACGAGCAGTACTTC
TRBV6-5	TRBJ1-1	-	TRBD1	CASSYRAGGTEAFF	TGTGCCAGCAGTTACCGAGCAGGGGGCACTGAAGCTTTCTTT
TRBV7-2	TRBJ1-5	-	-	CASSFSRGREAVQHF	TGTGCCAGCAGCTTTAGTCGGGGGCGGGAGGCGGTCCAGCATTTT
TRBV7-6	TRBJ2-3	once	-	CASSYQGTDTQYF	TGTGCCAGCAGCTATCAGGGAACAGATACGCAGTATTTT
TRBV10-3	TRBJ2-7	-	TRBD1	CAISGPGQASYEQYF	TGTGCCATCAGTGGCCCGGGACAGGCTTCCTACGAGCAGTACTTC
TRBV2	TRBJ2-5	-	TRBD2	CASSVAPSGGLYQETQYF	TGTGCCAGCAGTGTAGCCCCTAGCGGGGGCTTGTACCAAGAGACCCAGTACTTC
TRBV7-2	TRBJ1-1	-	-	CASSLQYILGGEAFF	TGTGCCAGCAGCTTACAATATATCTTGGGGGGAGAAGCTTTCTTT
TRBV27	TRBJ2-7	-	-	CASRPGGATSYEQYF	TGTGCCAGCAGACCAGGAGGGGCAACCTCCTACGAGCAGTACTTC
TRBV7-2	TRBJ1-2	-	-	CASSLAGAHGYTF	TGTGCCAGCAGCTTAGCAGGGGCCCATGGCTACACCTTC
TRBV7-8	TRBJ2-7	once	TRBD2	CASSLGVSGAPYEQYF	TGTGCCAGCAGCTTAGGAGTTAGCGGGGCCCCCTACGAGCAGTACTTC
TRBV27	TRBJ1-6	-	-	CASSPAGDSPLHF	TGTGCCAGCAGTCCCGCAGGGGATTCACCCCTCCACTTT
TRBV4-1	TRBJ2-5	once	TRBD2	CASSQVWTSGGALGETQYF	TGCGCCAGCAGCCAAGTTTGGACTAGCGGGGGGGCGCTGGGAGAGACCCAGTACTTC
TRBV11-2	TRBJ1-6	-	TRBD1	CASSGRDRGSVYNSPLHF	TGTGCCAGCAGCGGCAGGGACAGGGGGAGTGTCTATAATTCACCCCTCCACTTT
TRBV11-3	TRBJ2-5	-	-	CASSLGGSQETQYF	TGTGCCAGCAGCTTAGGAGGGTCCCAAGAGACCCAGTACTTC
TRBV30	TRBJ2-1	-	TRBD2	CAWSVPVGSGGSSKGQFF	TGTGCCTGGAGTGTACCCGTGGGTAGCGGGGGAAGTTCAAAGGGGCAGTTCTTC